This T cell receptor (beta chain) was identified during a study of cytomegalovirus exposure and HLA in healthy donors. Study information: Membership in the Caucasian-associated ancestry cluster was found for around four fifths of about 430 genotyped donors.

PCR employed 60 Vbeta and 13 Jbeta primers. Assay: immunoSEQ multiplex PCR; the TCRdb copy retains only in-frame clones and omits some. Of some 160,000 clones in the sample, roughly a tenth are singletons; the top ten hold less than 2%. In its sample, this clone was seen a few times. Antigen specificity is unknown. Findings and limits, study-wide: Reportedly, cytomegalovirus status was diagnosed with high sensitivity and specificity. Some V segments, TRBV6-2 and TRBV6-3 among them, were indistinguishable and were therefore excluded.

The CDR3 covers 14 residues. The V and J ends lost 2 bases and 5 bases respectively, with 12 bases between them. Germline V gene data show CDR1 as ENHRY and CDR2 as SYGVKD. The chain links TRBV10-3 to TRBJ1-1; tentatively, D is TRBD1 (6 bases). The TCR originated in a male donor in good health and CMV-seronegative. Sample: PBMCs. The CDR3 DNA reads TGTGCCATCAGTGAGGGGGGCGCATTGACTGAAGCTTTCTTT. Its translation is CAISEGGALTEAFF.